Given below is one T cell receptor (beta chain) in context. Its target is not known. This sample was taken from a study of radiation and T cells in renal cell carcinoma. Study-level background: Nephrectomy followed 15 Gy stereotactic body radiation by 4 weeks.

The germline V gene has CDR1 SNHLY and CDR2 FYNNEI. J was trimmed by 0 bases and V by 4 bases; bases with no gene match: 13. CDR3 length: 19 amino acids. The method was immunoSEQ multiplex PCR; TCRdb's version includes in-frame clones alone and lacks a portion of them. The top ten hold 4.1% of the sample, which has roughly 150,000 clones, 88% seen once. Study-level results: No pretreatment tumor biopsies were available for baseline clonotypes. From baseline, blood top tumor clonotypes peaked at 2 weeks post-radiation.

The time point was: baseline pretreatment blood. The sample's treatment: 15 Gy SBRT to primary tumor, nephrectomy 4 weeks later. After SBRT, blood was collected at 2 and 4 weeks, plus baseline. The chain employs TRBV2 and TRBJ2-3; 10 nucleotides agree with TRBD2. This TCR was sampled from a woman aged 70-85 years with renal cell carcinoma. This material consisted of blood, taken from a patient whose treatment included radiotherapy and nephrectomy. The CDR3 sequence: CASSGVILLAGGSTDTQYF. For the CDR3, the DNA is TGTGCCAGCAGTGGGGTGATTCTCTTAGCGGGGGGTAGCACAGATACGCAGTATTTT.